Listed below are T cell receptor beta chains from one sample, sequenced in a study of cytomegalovirus exposure and HLA in healthy donors. Assay: immunoSEQ multiplex PCR; the TCRdb copy retains only in-frame clones and omits some. The table lists fewer than 200,000 clones, roughly 80% of them singletons. The sample consisted of PBMCs. The receptors shown here come from a man aged 40-49 years in good health and CMV-seropositive. The CDR3 runs from the conserved cysteine through the conserved F or W. The D gene is left open where the match is weak. Clone size is given for some rows only: seen once, a few or many times, or a class if the clone is expanded.

abundance: NA; j_gene: TRBJ2-3; d_gene: TRBD1; v_gene: TRBV9; CDR3aa: CASSGTGSTDTQYF; CDR3nt: TGTGCCAGCAGCGGGACAGGGAGCACAGATACGCAGTATTTT
abundance: once; j_gene: TRBJ2-7; d_gene: TRBD2; v_gene: TRBV5-6; CDR3aa: CASSPSTGLAGIYEQYF; CDR3nt: TGTGCCAGCAGCCCCTCGACGGGGCTAGCGGGGATCTACGAGCAGTACTTC
abundance: once; j_gene: TRBJ2-7; d_gene: NA; v_gene: TRBV2; CDR3aa: CASSSGPSTYEQYF; CDR3nt: TGTGCCAGCAGTAGCGGGCCTAGCACTTACGAGCAGTACTTC
abundance: NA; j_gene: TRBJ2-5; d_gene: NA; v_gene: TRBV6-5; CDR3aa: CASSYSQFQETQYF; CDR3nt: TGTGCCAGCAGTTACTCTCAGTTCCAAGAGACCCAGTACTTC
abundance: NA; j_gene: TRBJ2-5; d_gene: NA; v_gene: TRBV4-2; CDR3aa: CASSQPQETQYF; CDR3nt: TGTGCCAGCAGCCAACCACAAGAGACCCAGTACTTC
abundance: NA; j_gene: TRBJ2-1; d_gene: NA; v_gene: TRBV7-3; CDR3aa: CASSLTLGPAINEQFF; CDR3nt: TGTGCCAGCAGCTTAACGCTGGGCCCCGCAATCAATGAGCAGTTCTTC
abundance: NA; j_gene: TRBJ1-2; d_gene: TRBD1; v_gene: TRBV7-2; CDR3aa: CASSLGGTGLGYGYTF; CDR3nt: TGTGCCAGCAGCTTAGGGGGGACAGGGTTGGGGTATGGCTACACCTTC
abundance: NA; j_gene: TRBJ2-3; d_gene: TRBD2; v_gene: TRBV5-6; CDR3aa: CASSLTSGYTDTQYF; CDR3nt: TGTGCCAGCAGCCTAACTAGCGGATACACAGATACGCAGTATTTT
abundance: once; j_gene: TRBJ1-2; d_gene: NA; v_gene: TRBV19; CDR3aa: CASTPGWANYGYTF; CDR3nt: TGTGCCAGTACCCCAGGGTGGGCAAACTATGGCTACACCTTC
abundance: NA; j_gene: TRBJ2-5; d_gene: TRBD1; v_gene: TRBV18; CDR3aa: CASSPPTGQETQYF; CDR3nt: TGTGCCAGCTCACCACCGACAGGGCAGGAGACCCAGTACTTC
abundance: NA; j_gene: TRBJ2-5; d_gene: NA; v_gene: TRBV7-2; CDR3aa: CASSLGTAREQYF; CDR3nt: TGTGCCAGCAGCCTGGGGACAGCTCGGGAGCAGTACTTC
abundance: NA; j_gene: TRBJ2-5; d_gene: NA; v_gene: TRBV29-1; CDR3aa: CSVEGGPDRTSDYQYF; CDR3nt: TGCAGCGTTGAAGGAGGCCCCGACAGGACCAGTGATTACCAGTACTTC
abundance: NA; j_gene: TRBJ2-2; d_gene: TRBD2; v_gene: TRBV27; CDR3aa: CASNLAGVNTGELFF; CDR3nt: TGTGCCAGCAATCTAGCGGGGGTGAACACCGGGGAGCTGTTTTTT
abundance: few; j_gene: TRBJ1-3; d_gene: NA; v_gene: TRBV30; CDR3aa: CAWSITGSGNTIYF; CDR3nt: TGTGCCTGGAGTATAACAGGCTCTGGAAACACCATATATTTT
abundance: NA; j_gene: TRBJ2-1; d_gene: NA; v_gene: TRBV7-9; CDR3aa: CASSSGTYNEQFF; CDR3nt: TGTGCCAGCAGCTCCGGGACTTACAATGAGCAGTTCTTC
abundance: NA; j_gene: TRBJ2-5; d_gene: TRBD1; v_gene: TRBV2; CDR3aa: CASTRTGKETQYF; CDR3nt: TGTGCCAGCACCCGGACAGGGAAAGAGACCCAGTACTTC
abundance: NA; j_gene: TRBJ2-7; d_gene: NA; v_gene: TRBV30; CDR3aa: CAWSIDRLYEQYF; CDR3nt: TGTGCCTGGAGCATCGACAGGCTATACGAGCAGTACTTC
abundance: NA; j_gene: TRBJ1-6; d_gene: TRBD1; v_gene: TRBV6-5; CDR3aa: CASRRQGVDNSPLHF; CDR3nt: TGTGCCAGCAGGAGACAGGGGGTAGATAATTCACCCCTCCACTTT
abundance: NA; j_gene: TRBJ1-5; d_gene: NA; v_gene: TRBV28; CDR3aa: CASSWLANNQPQHF; CDR3nt: TGTGCCAGCAGTTGGTTAGCGAACAATCAGCCCCAGCATTTT
abundance: NA; j_gene: TRBJ2-1; d_gene: TRBD2; v_gene: TRBV10-2; CDR3aa: CASRETSGGRSYNEQFF; CDR3nt: TGCGCCAGCAGGGAGACTAGCGGGGGCCGCTCCTACAATGAGCAGTTCTTC
abundance: NA; j_gene: TRBJ1-5; d_gene: TRBD1; v_gene: TRBV5-1; CDR3aa: CASSPTGQGPQPQHF; CDR3nt: TGCGCCAGCAGCCCAACCGGACAGGGCCCCCAGCCCCAGCATTTT
abundance: NA; j_gene: TRBJ2-7; d_gene: NA; v_gene: TRBV5-4; CDR3aa: CASSWVGGGGPREQYF; CDR3nt: TGTGCCAGCAGCTGGGTCGGGGGAGGAGGGCCGAGGGAGCAGTACTTC
abundance: NA; j_gene: TRBJ2-5; d_gene: NA; v_gene: TRBV7-9; CDR3aa: CASSLVQPPWETQYF; CDR3nt: TGTGCCAGCAGCTTAGTACAGCCACCATGGGAGACCCAGTACTTC
abundance: NA; j_gene: TRBJ2-1; d_gene: NA; v_gene: TRBV9; CDR3aa: CASSTLGAEQFF; CDR3nt: TGTGCCAGCAGCACTCTGGGGGCTGAGCAGTTCTTC
abundance: NA; j_gene: TRBJ2-7; d_gene: TRBD2; v_gene: TRBV6-5; CDR3aa: CASSYSISGSYEQYF; CDR3nt: TGTGCCAGCAGTTACTCGATTAGCGGGAGCTACGAGCAGTACTTC
abundance: NA; j_gene: TRBJ2-5; d_gene: TRBD1; v_gene: TRBV10-3; CDR3aa: CAISGGDRGRVETQYF; CDR3nt: TGTGCCATCAGTGGGGGGGACAGGGGGCGTGTGGAGACCCAGTACTTC
abundance: NA; j_gene: TRBJ1-2; d_gene: TRBD1; v_gene: TRBV10-3; CDR3aa: CAISDQDRADGYTF; CDR3nt: TGTGCCATCAGTGATCAAGACAGGGCTGATGGCTACACCTTC
abundance: NA; j_gene: TRBJ2-2; d_gene: NA; v_gene: TRBV7-2; CDR3aa: CASSLAAGNTGELFF; CDR3nt: TGTGCCAGCAGCTTAGCTGCGGGGAACACCGGGGAGCTGTTTTTT
abundance: NA; j_gene: TRBJ2-5; d_gene: NA; v_gene: TRBV6-5; CDR3aa: CASRSTSRETQYF; CDR3nt: TGTGCCAGCAGATCAACTAGCCGGGAGACCCAGTACTTC